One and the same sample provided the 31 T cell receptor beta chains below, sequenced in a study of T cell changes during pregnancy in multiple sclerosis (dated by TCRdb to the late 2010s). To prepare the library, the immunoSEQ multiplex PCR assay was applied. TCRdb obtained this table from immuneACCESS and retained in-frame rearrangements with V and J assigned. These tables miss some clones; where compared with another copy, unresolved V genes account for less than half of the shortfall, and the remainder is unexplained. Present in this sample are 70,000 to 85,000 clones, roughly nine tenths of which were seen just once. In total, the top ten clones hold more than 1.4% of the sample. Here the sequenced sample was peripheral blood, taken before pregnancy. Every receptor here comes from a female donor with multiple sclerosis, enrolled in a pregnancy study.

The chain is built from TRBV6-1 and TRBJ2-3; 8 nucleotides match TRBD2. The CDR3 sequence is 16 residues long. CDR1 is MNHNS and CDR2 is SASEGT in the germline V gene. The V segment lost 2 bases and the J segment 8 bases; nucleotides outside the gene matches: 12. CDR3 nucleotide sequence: TGTGCCAGCAGTGAAAACCCGGGACTAGGGAGGGGTACGCAGTATTTT. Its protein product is CASSENPGLGRGTQYF.

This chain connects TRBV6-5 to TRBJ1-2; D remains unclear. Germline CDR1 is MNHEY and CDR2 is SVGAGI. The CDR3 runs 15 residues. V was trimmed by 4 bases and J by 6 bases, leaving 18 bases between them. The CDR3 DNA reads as TGTGCCAGCAGTTTGTGGACCTCGGGGTCAAATGGCTACACCTTC. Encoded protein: CASSLWTSGSNGYTF.

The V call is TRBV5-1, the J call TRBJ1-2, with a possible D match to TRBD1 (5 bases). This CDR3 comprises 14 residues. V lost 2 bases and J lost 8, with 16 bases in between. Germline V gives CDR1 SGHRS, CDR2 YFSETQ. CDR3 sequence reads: CASSFAGSYEGYTF. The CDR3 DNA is TGCGCCAGCAGCTTCGCAGGGTCTTATGAGGGCTACACCTTC.

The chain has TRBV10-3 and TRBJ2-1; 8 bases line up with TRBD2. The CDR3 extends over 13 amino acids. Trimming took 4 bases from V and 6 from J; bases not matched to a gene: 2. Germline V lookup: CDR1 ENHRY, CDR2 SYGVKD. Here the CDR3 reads CAISAGGSNEQFF. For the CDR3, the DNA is TGTGCCATCAGTGCGGGGGGGTCCAATGAGCAGTTCTTC.

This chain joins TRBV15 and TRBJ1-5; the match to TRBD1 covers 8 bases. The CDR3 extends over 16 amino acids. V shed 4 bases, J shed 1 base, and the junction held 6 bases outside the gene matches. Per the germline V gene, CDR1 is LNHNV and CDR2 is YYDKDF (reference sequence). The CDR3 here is CATSKDRDGSNQPQHF. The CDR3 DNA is TGTGCCACCAGCAAGGACAGGGACGGGAGCAATCAGCCCCAGCATTTT.

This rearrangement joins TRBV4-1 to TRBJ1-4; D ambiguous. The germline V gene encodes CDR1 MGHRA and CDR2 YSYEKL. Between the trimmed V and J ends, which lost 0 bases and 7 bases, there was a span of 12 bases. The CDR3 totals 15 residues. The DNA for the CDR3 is TGCGCCAGCAGCCAAGACGGGGTCGGTGGTGAAAAACTGTTTTTT. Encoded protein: CASSQDGVGGEKLFF.

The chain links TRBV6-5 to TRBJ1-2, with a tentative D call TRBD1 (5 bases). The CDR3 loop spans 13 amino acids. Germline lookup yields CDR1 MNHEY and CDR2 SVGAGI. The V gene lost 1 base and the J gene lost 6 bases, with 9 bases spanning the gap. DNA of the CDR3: TGTGCCAGCAGTTACTGGGGGAGGGATGGCTACACCTTC. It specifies CASSYWGRDGYTF.

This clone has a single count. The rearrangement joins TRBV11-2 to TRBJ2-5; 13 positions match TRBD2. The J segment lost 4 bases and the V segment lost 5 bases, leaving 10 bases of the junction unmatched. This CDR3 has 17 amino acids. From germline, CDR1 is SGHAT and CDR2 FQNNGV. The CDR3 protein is CASSGGLAGWSRETQYF. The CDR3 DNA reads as TGTGCCAGCAGCGGGGGACTAGCGGGATGGAGTCGAGAGACCCAGTACTTC.

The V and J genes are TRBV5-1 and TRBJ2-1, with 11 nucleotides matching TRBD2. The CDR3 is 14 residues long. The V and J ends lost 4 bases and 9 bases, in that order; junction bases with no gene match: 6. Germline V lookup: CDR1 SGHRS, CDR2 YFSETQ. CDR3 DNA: TGCGCCAGCAGCACAATAGCGGGGGGGTCTGAGCAGTTCTTC. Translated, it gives CASSTIAGGSEQFF.

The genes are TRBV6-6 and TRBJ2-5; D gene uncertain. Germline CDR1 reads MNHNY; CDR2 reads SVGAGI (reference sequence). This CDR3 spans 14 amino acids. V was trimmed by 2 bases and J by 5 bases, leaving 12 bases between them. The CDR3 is CASSYVPAGETQYF. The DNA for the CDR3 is TGTGCCAGCAGTTACGTTCCAGCCGGGGAGACCCAGTACTTC.

CDR3 region: CAISDHLSGGPGNEQFF. In nucleotides, the CDR3 is TGTGCCATCAGTGATCACCTTAGCGGGGGGCCGGGGAATGAGCAGTTCTTC. This chain joins TRBV10-3 and TRBJ2-1, with 10 bases identical to TRBD2. Germline loops: CDR1 ENHRY, CDR2 SYGVKD. Losses at the gene ends were 3 bases for V and 7 bases for J; bases not matched to a gene: 12. This CDR3 is 17 amino acids long.

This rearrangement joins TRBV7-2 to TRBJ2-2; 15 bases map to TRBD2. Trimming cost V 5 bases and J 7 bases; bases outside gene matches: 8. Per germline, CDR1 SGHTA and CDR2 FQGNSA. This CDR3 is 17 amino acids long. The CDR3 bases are TGTGCCAGCAGCGCCGGACTAGCGGGGGGGCTTGTCGGGGAGCTGTTTTTT. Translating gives CASSAGLAGGLVGELFF. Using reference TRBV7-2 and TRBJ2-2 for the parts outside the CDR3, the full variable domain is GAGVSQSPSNKVTEKGKDVELRCDPISGHTALYWYRQSLGQGLEFLIYFQGNSAPDKSGLPSDRFSAERTGGSVSTLTIQRTQQEDSAVYLCASSAGLAGGLVGELFFGEGSRLTVL.

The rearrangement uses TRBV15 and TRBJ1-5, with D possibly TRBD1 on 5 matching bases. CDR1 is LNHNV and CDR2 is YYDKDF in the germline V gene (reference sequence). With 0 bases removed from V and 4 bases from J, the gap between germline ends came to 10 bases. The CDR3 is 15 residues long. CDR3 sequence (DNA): TGTGCCACCAGCAGAGATTTGGGGACTAATCAGCCCCAGCATTTT. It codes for CATSRDLGTNQPQHF.

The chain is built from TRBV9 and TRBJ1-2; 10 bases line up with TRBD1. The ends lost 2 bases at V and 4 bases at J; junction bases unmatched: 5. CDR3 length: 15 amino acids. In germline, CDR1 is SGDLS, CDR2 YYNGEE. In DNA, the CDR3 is TGTGCCAGCAGCGTGCGGGACAGGGGTGTCTATGGCTACACCTTC. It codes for CASSVRDRGVYGYTF.

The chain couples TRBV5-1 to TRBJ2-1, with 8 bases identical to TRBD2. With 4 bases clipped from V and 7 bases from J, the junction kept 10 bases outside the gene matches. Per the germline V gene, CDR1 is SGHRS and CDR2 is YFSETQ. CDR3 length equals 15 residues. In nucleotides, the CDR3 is TGCGCCAGCAGCCCGGGGGGGGGAGACGGGAATGAGCAGTTCTTC. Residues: CASSPGGGDGNEQFF.

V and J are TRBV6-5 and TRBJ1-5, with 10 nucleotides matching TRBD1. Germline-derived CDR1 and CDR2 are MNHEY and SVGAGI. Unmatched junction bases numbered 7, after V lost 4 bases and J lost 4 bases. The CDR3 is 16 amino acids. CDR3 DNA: TGTGCCAGCAGTTCGGACAGGGGGGGATATAATCAGCCCCAGCATTTT. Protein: CASSSDRGGYNQPQHF.

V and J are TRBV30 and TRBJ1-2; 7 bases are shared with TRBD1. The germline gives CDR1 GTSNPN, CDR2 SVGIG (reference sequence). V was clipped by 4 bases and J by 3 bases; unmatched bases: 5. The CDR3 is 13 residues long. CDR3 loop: CAWMTGRYYGYTF. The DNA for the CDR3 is TGTGCCTGGATGACAGGGCGATACTATGGCTACACCTTC.

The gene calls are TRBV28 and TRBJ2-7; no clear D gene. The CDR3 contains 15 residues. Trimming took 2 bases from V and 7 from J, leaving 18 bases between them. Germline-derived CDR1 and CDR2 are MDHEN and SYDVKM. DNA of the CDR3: TGTGCCAGCAGTTTACAGGCAGCCCCACTTGGGGAGCAGTACTTC. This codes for CASSLQAAPLGEQYF.

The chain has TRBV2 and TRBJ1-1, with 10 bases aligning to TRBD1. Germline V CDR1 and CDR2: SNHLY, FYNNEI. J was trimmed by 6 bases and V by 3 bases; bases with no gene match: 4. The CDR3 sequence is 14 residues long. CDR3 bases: TGTGCCAGCAGTGAGACAGGGGGCGCGTCTGAAGCTTTCTTT. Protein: CASSETGGASEAFF.

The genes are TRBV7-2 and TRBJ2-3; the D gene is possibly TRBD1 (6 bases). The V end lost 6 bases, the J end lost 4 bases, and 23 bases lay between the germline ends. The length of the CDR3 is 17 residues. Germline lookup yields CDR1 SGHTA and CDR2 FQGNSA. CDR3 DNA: TGTGCCAGCAGATTTATATCCCCTAGAAAGGGGGCAGATACGCAGTATTTT. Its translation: CASRFISPRKGADTQYF.

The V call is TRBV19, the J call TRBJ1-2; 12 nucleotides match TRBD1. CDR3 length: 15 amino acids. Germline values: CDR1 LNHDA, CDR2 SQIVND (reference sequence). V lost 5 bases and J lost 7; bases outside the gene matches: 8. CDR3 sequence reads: CASSSGTGGRGGYTF. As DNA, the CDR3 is TGTGCCAGTAGTTCCGGGACAGGGGGCCGGGGTGGCTACACCTTC.

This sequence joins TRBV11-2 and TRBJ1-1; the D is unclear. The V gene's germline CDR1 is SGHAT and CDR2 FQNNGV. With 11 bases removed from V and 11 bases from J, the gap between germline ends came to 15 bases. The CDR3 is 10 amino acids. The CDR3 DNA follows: TGTGCCCCCAATGGGGAGAAGGCTTTCTTT. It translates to CAPNGEKAFF.

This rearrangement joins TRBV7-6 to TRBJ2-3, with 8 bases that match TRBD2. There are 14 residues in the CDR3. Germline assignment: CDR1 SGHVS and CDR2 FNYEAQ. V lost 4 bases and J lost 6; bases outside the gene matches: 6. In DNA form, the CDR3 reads TGTGCCAGCAGCTCACCCCCGGGGGGGGATACGCAGTATTTT. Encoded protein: CASSSPPGGDTQYF.

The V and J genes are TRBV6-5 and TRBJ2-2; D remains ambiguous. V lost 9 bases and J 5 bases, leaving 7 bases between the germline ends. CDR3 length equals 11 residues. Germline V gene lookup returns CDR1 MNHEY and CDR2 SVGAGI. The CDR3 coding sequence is TGTGCCAGTAAGAGTACCGGGGAGCTGTTTTTT. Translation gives CASKSTGELFF.

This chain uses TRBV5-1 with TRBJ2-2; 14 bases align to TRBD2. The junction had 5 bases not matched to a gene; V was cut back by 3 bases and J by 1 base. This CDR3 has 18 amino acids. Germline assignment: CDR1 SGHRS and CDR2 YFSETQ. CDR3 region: CASSSPGLAGVNTGELFF. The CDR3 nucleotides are TGCGCCAGCAGCTCACCGGGACTAGCGGGGGTGAACACCGGGGAGCTGTTTTTT.

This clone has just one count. CDR3 residues: CASSKNVFYNEQFF. The DNA for the CDR3 is TGTGCCAGCAGCAAAAATGTCTTCTACAATGAGCAGTTCTTC. The gene calls are TRBV7-8 and TRBJ2-1; no clear D gene. Germline V gives CDR1 SGHVS, CDR2 FQNEAQ. The V end was cut by 5 bases, the J end by 3 bases, with 11 bases between. The CDR3 loop spans 14 amino acids.

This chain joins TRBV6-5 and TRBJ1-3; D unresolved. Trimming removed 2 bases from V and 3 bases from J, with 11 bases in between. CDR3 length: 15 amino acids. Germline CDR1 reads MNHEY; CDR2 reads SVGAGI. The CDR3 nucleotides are TGTGCCAGCAGTTACATAGCAGAAGGTGGAAACACCATATATTTT. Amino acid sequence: CASSYIAEGGNTIYF.

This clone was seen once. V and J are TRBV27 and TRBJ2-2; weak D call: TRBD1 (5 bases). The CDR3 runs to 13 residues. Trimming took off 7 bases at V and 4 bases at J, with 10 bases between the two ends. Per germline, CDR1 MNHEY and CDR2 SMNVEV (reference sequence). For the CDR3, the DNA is TGTGCCAGCACTGACAGAATCACCGGGGAGCTGTTTTTT. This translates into CASTDRITGELFF.

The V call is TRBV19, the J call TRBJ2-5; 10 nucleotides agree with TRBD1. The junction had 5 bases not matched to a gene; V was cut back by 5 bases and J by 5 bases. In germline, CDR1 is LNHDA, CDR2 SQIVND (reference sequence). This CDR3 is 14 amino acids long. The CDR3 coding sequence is TGTGCCAGTAGTGGACAGGGGGTCTGGGAGACCCAGTACTTC. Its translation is CASSGQGVWETQYF.

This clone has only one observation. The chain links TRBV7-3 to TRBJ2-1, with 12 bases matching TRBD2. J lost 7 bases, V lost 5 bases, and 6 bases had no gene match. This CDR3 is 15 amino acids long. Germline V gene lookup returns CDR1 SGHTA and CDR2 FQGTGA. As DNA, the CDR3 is TGTGCCAGCAGCCCGCTAGCGGGGGGGCGTAATGAGCAGTTCTTC. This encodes CASSPLAGGRNEQFF.

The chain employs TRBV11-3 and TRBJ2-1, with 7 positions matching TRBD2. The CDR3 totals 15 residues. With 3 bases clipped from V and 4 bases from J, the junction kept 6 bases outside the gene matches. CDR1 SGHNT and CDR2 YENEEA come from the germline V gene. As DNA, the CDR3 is TGTGCCAGCAGCTTGGGGGAGGGAGCTTACAATGAGCAGTTCTTC. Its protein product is CASSLGEGAYNEQFF. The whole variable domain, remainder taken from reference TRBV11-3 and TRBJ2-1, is EAGVVQSPRYKIIEKKQPVAFWCNPISGHNTLYWYLQNLGQGPELLIRYENEEAVDDSQLPKDRFSAERLKGVDSTLKIQPAELGDSAVYLCASSLGEGAYNEQFFGPGTRLTVL.